These 21 T cell receptor beta chains originate from one sample sequenced in a study of CD8 T cells in ankylosing spondylitis. General observations from the study: One TCR beta motif, made up of roughly eight highly homologous variants, appeared characteristic of ankylosing spondylitis blood.

TCRdb called the 5' RACE reads again in MiXCR, with one record for every CDR3 protein. The table lists 800,000 to 900,000 distinct CDR3 sequences, approximately 12% of them singletons, with around 0.51% in the top ten. No antigen is known for these receptors. Sequenced sample: blood, either unsorted or a sorted T cell fraction (not recorded which). Receptors originate from a male donor with ankylosing spondylitis.

This clonotype has at least ten counts. The chain uses TRBV20-1 and TRBJ1-2, with D perhaps matching TRBD1 (5 bases). Trimming removed 6 bases at V and 3 bases at J, with 14 bases between. Germline CDR1 DFQATT, CDR2 SNEGSKA (reference sequence). The CDR3 contains 13 residues. CDR3 loop: CSASPRVHYGYTF. Written as DNA, the CDR3 is TGCAGTGCCTCACCCAGGGTACACTATGGCTACACCTTC.

This clonotype was seen a handful of times. This chain connects TRBV20-1 to TRBJ2-5; a possible D gene is TRBD1 (6 bases). Germline V CDR1 and CDR2: DFQATT, SNEGSKA (reference sequence). This CDR3 spans 13 amino acids. The germline V and J ends were trimmed by 1 base and 4 bases, with 10 bases remaining between them. The CDR3 DNA is TGCAGTGCTAGAGGATACAGGGTAGAGACCCAGTACTTC. Translated: CSARGYRVETQYF.

The chain recombines TRBV27 with TRBJ1-2; 11 nucleotides agree with TRBD1. This CDR3 spans 18 amino acids. Germline-derived CDR1 and CDR2 are MNHEY and SMNVEV (reference sequence). Trimming removed 6 bases from V and 3 bases from J; junction bases left unmatched: 15. CDR3 residues: CASSPLGTGGFMDYGYTF. CDR3 in DNA: TGTGCCAGCAGCCCTTTGGGGACAGGGGGGTTTATGGACTATGGCTACACCTTC.

This clonotype occurred a few times. The gene calls are TRBV3-1 and TRBJ2-4; D might be TRBD1 (7 bases). CDR3 length equals 15 residues. Germline V gives CDR1 LGHDT, CDR2 YNNKEL (reference sequence). V lost 0 bases to trimming and J lost 9 bases, with 15 bases between them. The DNA of the CDR3 is TGTGCCAGCAGCCAAGAGAGCCACAGGGGAGGCATTCAGTACTTC. Protein: CASSQESHRGGIQYF.

The chain joins TRBV25-1 to TRBJ1-1, with 10 positions matching TRBD1. This CDR3 region has 15 residues. V was pared by 5 bases and J by 5 bases, with 8 bases of the junction left unmatched. Germline V gene data show CDR1 as MGHDK and CDR2 as SYGVNS. Here the CDR3 DNA reads TGTGCCAGCAGTTCCCGGGACAGGGGTGGGACTGAAGCTTTCTTT. Translated, it gives CASSSRDRGGTEAFF. Looking up the rest from reference TRBV25-1 and TRBJ1-1 gives the full variable domain: EADIYQTPRYLVIGTGKKITLECSQTMGHDKMYWYQQDPGMELHLIHYSYGVNSTEKGDLSSESTVSRIRTEHFPLTLESARPSHTSQYLCASSSRDRGGTEAFFGQGTRLTVV.

The V call is TRBV7-9, the J call TRBJ2-3; 8 bases match TRBD1. CDR3 length equals 15 residues. From germline, CDR1 is SEHNR and CDR2 FQNEAQ (reference sequence). The V and J ends lost 6 bases and 4 bases, in that order; junction bases with no gene match: 9. CDR3 in DNA: TGTGCCAGCAGGACGGACAGGGTAAATGCAGATACGCAGTATTTT. Encoded protein: CASRTDRVNADTQYF.

In this sample, this clonotype turned up a few times. The genes are TRBV20-1 and TRBJ1-6, with D possibly being TRBD1 (6 bases). CDR3 length equals 16 residues. Germline V gene data show CDR1 as DFQATT and CDR2 as SNEGSKA (reference sequence). V was pared by 5 bases and J by 0 bases, with 14 bases between. The chain's CDR3 is CSAWTAPSSYNSPLHF. CDR3 sequence (DNA): TGCAGTGCTTGGACAGCTCCCAGCTCCTATAATTCACCCCTCCACTTT.

This clonotype was seen a few times. This rearrangement joins TRBV12-3 or TRBV12-4 to TRBJ2-3, with 9 positions matching TRBD2. The CDR3 loop spans 14 amino acids. J was trimmed by 6 bases and V by 4 bases; bases with no gene match: 5. CDR3 coding DNA: TGTGCCAGCAGTTCGCGGGGGGGAGCGGATACGCAGTATTTT. Protein product: CASSSRGGADTQYF.

This clonotype has more than one count but fewer than ten. The J gene is TRBJ1-1, the V gene TRBV5-1, with 7 bases fitting TRBD1. V was pared by 3 bases and J by 0 bases, with 5 bases of the junction left unmatched. Looked up from germline, CDR1 is SGHRS and CDR2 is YFSETQ. The CDR3 extends over 15 amino acids. As DNA, the CDR3 is TGCGCCAGCAGCTCCGGGACAGCTCTGAACACTGAAGCTTTCTTT. Encoded protein: CASSSGTALNTEAFF.

There are a few counts of this clonotype. This chain uses TRBV4-3 with TRBJ2-7, with D perhaps matching TRBD1 or TRBD2 (5 bases each). Trimming left V 1 base short and J 0 bases short, with 16 bases between. In germline, CDR1 is LGHNA, CDR2 YSLEER. This CDR3 has 17 amino acids. This chain's CDR3 is CASSQGVGDPTSYEQYF. CDR3 in DNA: TGCGCCAGCAGCCAAGGCGTGGGGGACCCCACCTCCTACGAGCAGTACTTC.

The sample holds a few counts of this clonotype. V usage is TRBV12-3 or TRBV12-4 and J usage is TRBJ1-6, with D possibly matching TRBD1 (5 bases). The CDR3 runs 14 residues. Trimming removed 2 bases at V and 8 bases at J, with 10 bases between. CDR3 in amino acids: CASSLSGNDSPLHF. DNA for the CDR3: TGTGCCAGCAGTTTATCAGGGAACGATTCACCCCTCCACTTT.

The chain carries TRBV10-3 and TRBJ2-1, with D perhaps given as TRBD1 or TRBD2 (5 bases each). CDR3 length: 16 amino acids. V lost 4 bases and J lost 9, with 22 bases in between. Germline CDR1 ENHRY, CDR2 SYGVKD. CDR3 in amino acids: CAISGVISERGGEQFF. CDR3 DNA: TGTGCCATCAGTGGTGTGATATCTGAGAGGGGTGGTGAGCAGTTCTTC.

Many counts were recorded for this clonotype. The CDR3 spells CSGGRDYNEQFF. The CDR3 DNA follows: TGCAGCGGGGGACGGGACTACAATGAGCAGTTCTTC. The rearrangement links TRBV29-1 to TRBJ2-1, with D perhaps TRBD1 or TRBD2 (5 bases each). The V gene's germline CDR1 is SQVTM and CDR2 ANQGSEA. V gave up 7 bases and J gave up 3 bases, with 10 bases separating them. The CDR3 is made up of 12 amino acids.

This clonotype has only a few counts. V gene TRBV5-1 combines with J gene TRBJ1-3; D ambiguous. Germline V CDR1 and CDR2: SGHRS, YFSETQ. This CDR3 region has 16 residues. The germline V and J ends were trimmed by 5 bases and 0 bases, with 15 bases remaining between them. The CDR3 bases are TGCGCCAGCAGGATCTCGGGAGACCCCTCTGGAAACACCATATATTTT. Translating it yields CASRISGDPSGNTIYF.

At least ten counts were recorded for this clonotype. J is TRBJ1-2 and V is TRBV20-1; D unresolved. The CDR3 spans 13 residues. Trimming removed 0 bases from V and 4 bases from J, with 9 bases in between. Germline V gene sequence: CDR1 DFQATT, CDR2 SNEGSKA (reference sequence). CDR3 DNA sequence: TGCAGTGCTAGAGATGCCTTGGGCTATGGCTACACCTTC. It yields the protein CSARDALGYGYTF.

This clonotype was detected only a few times. The rearrangement uses TRBV29-1 and TRBJ1-1; the D gene is possibly TRBD1 (6 bases). V was trimmed by 3 bases and J by 5 bases, leaving 10 bases between them. Germline V CDR1 and CDR2: SQVTM, ANQGSEA. This CDR3 is built from 12 residues. The chain's CDR3 is CSVDRRGTEAFF. As DNA, the CDR3 is TGCAGCGTTGACAGGAGGGGGACTGAAGCTTTCTTT.

This clonotype appeared a few times. The chain uses TRBV18 and TRBJ1-2; D not certain. Deletions cut 6 bases from V and 2 bases from J, with 7 bases between. The CDR3 consists of 12 residues. Germline CDR1 and CDR2: KGHSH and LQKENI. Written as DNA, the CDR3 is TGTGCCAGCTCGGAACTGAACTATGGCTACACCTTC. Translated, it gives CASSELNYGYTF.

The chain has TRBV20-1 and TRBJ2-1, with 9 bases identical to TRBD2. CDR3 size: 15 residues. Germline V gene lookup returns CDR1 DFQATT and CDR2 SNEGSKA (reference sequence). V shed 6 bases and J 2 bases; nucleotides not matched to a gene: 8. The CDR3 spells CSAYFSGGPYNEQFF. In DNA form, the CDR3 reads TGCAGTGCCTACTTTAGCGGGGGCCCCTACAATGAGCAGTTCTTC.

This clonotype was recorded at least ten times. The CDR3 reads CASSQRGPNTEAFF. CDR3 bases: TGCGCCAGCAGCCAGAGGGGGCCGAACACTGAAGCTTTCTTT. The chain recombines TRBV5-1 with TRBJ1-1, with 7 positions matching TRBD1. V lost 4 bases, J lost 1 base, and 4 bases stayed unmatched. The CDR3 covers 14 residues. The germline CDR1 and CDR2 sequences are SGHRS and YFSETQ.

This clonotype was detected many times. The chain employs TRBV7-2 and TRBJ1-5; perhaps TRBD1 as D (6 bases). The CDR3 runs to 15 residues. The germline gives CDR1 SGHTA, CDR2 FQGNSA. The V and J ends lost 5 bases and 2 bases respectively, with 13 bases between them. The CDR3 bases are TGTGCCAGCAGCGCGATGGGGGGCGGCAATCAGCCCCAGCATTTT. Translated: CASSAMGGGNQPQHF.

There are a few counts of this clonotype. The CDR3 sequence is CASSQASGRRNEQFF. The CDR3 bases are TGCGCCAGCAGCCAAGCTAGCGGGAGACGTAATGAGCAGTTCTTC. The rearrangement links TRBV4-3 to TRBJ2-1; TRBD2 matches 10 bases. Unmatched junction bases numbered 4, after V lost 1 base and J lost 7 bases. Germline CDR1 LGHNA, CDR2 YSLEER. This CDR3 spans 15 amino acids.